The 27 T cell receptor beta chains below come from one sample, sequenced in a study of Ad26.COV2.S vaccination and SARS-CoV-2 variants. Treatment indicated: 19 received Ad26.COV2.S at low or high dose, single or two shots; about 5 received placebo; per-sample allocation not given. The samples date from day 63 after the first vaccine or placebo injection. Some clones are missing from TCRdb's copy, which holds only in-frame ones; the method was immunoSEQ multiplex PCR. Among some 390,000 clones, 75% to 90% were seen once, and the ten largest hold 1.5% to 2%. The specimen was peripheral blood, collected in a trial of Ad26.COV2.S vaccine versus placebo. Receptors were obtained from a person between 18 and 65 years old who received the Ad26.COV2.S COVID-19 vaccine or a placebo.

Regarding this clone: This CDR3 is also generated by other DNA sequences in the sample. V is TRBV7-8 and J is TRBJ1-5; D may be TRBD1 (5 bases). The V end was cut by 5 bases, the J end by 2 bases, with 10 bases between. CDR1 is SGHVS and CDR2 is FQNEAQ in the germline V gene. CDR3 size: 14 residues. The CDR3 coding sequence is TGTGCCAGCAGCGCCGGGACGGGCAATCAGCCCCAGCATTTT. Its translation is CASSAGTGNQPQHF.

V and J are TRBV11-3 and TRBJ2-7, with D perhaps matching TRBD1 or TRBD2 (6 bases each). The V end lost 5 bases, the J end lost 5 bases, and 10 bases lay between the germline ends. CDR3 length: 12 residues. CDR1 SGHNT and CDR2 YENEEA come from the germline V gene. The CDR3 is CASSTGGHEQYF. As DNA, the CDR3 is TGTGCCAGCAGCACCGGGGGCCACGAGCAGTACTTC.

CDR3 coding DNA: TGTGCCATCAGTGGGACGGACTACGAGCAGTACTTC. Its translation: CAISGTDYEQYF. This sequence joins TRBV10-3 and TRBJ2-7; no firm D call. This CDR3 has 12 residues. Germline lookup yields CDR1 ENHRY and CDR2 SYGVKD. V was cut by 4 bases and J by 3 bases, with 7 bases left in between.

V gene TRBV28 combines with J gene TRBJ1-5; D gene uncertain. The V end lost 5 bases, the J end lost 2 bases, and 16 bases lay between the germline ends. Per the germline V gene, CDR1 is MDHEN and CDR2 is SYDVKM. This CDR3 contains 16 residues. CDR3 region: CASSVRAAMGNQPQHF. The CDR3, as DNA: TGTGCCAGCAGTGTACGGGCAGCCATGGGCAATCAGCCCCAGCATTTT.

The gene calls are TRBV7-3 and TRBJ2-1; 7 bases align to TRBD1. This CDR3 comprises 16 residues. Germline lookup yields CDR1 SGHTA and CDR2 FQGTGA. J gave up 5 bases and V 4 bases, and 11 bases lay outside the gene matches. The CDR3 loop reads CASSSRGGRVNNEQFF. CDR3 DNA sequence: TGTGCCAGCAGCTCCCGAGGGGGCAGGGTGAACAATGAGCAGTTCTTC.

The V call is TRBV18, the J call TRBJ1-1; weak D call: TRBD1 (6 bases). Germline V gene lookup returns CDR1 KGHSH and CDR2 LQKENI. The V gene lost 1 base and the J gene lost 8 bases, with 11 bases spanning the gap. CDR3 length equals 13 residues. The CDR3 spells CASSPRQAEEAFF. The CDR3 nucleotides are TGTGCCAGCTCACCACGACAGGCTGAGGAAGCTTTCTTT.

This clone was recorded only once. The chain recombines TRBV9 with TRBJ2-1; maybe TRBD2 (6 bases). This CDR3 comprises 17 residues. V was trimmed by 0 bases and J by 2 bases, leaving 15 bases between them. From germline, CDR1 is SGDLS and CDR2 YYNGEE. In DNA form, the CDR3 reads TGTGCCAGCAGCGTAGAGGGCGGGACGGGCCCCTACAATGAGCAGTTCTTC. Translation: CASSVEGGTGPYNEQFF.

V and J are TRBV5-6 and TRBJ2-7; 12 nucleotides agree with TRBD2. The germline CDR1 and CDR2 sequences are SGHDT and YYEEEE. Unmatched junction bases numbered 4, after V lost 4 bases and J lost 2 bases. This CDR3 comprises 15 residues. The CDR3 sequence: CASSRGLAGPYEQYF. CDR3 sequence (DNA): TGTGCCAGCAGCAGGGGACTAGCGGGTCCCTACGAGCAGTACTTC.

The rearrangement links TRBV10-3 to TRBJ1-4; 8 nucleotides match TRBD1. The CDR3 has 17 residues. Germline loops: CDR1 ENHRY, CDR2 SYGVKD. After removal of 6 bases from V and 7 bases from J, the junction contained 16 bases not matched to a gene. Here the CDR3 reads CAISPGQGRPLSEKLFF. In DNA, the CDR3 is TGTGCCATCAGCCCCGGACAGGGACGCCCGCTATCTGAAAAACTGTTTTTT.

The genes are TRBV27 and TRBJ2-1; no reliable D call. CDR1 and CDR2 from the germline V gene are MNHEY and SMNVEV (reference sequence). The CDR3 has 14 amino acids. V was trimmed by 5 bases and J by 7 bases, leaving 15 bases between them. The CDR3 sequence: CASSPDPGGNEQFF. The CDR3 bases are TGTGCCAGCAGTCCGGACCCTGGTGGGAATGAGCAGTTCTTC.

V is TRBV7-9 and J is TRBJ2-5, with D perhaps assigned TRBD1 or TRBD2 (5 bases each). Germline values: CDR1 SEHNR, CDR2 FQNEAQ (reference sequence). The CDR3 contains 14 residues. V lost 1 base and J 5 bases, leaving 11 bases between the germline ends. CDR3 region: CASSLVGEGETQYF. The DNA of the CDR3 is TGTGCCAGCAGCTTAGTGGGGGAAGGGGAGACCCAGTACTTC.

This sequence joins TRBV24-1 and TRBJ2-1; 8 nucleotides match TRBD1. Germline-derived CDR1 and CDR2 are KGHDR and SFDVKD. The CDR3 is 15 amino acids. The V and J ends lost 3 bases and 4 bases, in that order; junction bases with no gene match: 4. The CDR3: CATSDPGGGYNEQFF. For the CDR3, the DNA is TGTGCCACCAGTGATCCAGGGGGCGGGTACAATGAGCAGTTCTTC.

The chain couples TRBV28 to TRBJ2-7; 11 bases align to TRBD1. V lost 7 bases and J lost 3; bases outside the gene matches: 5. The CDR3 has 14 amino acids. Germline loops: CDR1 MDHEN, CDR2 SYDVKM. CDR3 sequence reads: CASKSGTGGYEQYF. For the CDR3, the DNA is TGTGCCAGCAAATCCGGGACAGGGGGCTACGAGCAGTACTTC. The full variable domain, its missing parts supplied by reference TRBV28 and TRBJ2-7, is DVKVTQSSRYLVKRTGEKVFLECVQDMDHENMFWYRQDPGLGLRLIYFSYDVKMKEKGDIPEGYSVSREKKERFSLILESASTNQTSMYLCASKSGTGGYEQYFGPGTRLTVT.

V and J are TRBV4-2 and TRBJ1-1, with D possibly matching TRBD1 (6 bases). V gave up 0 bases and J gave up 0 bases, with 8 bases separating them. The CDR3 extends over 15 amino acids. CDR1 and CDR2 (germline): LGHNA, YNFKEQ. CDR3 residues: CASSQETGLNTEAFF. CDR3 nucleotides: TGTGCCAGCAGCCAAGAGACAGGATTGAACACTGAAGCTTTCTTT.

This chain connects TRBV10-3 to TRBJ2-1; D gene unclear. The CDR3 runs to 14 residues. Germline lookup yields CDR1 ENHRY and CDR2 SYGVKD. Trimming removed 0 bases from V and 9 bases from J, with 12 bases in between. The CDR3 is CAISESSPSVEQFF. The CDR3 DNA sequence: TGTGCCATCAGTGAGTCGAGCCCCTCCGTTGAGCAGTTCTTC.

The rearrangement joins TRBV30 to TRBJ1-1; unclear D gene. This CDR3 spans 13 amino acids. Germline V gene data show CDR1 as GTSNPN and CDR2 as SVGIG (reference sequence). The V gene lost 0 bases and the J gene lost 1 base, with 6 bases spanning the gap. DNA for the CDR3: TGTGCCTGGAGTGTACGAAGGAACACTGAAGCTTTCTTT. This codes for CAWSVRRNTEAFF.

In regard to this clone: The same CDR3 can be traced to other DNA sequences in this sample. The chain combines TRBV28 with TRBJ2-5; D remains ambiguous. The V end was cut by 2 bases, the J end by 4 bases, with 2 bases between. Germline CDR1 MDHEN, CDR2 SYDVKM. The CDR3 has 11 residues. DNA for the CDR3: TGTGCCAGCAGTTTAACAGAGACCCAGTACTTC. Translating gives CASSLTETQYF.

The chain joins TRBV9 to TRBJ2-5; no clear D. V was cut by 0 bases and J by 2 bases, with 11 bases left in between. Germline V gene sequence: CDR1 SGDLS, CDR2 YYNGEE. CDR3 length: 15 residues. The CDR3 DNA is TGTGCCAGCAGCGTAGATGTCACGGCACAAGAGACCCAGTACTTC. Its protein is CASSVDVTAQETQYF.

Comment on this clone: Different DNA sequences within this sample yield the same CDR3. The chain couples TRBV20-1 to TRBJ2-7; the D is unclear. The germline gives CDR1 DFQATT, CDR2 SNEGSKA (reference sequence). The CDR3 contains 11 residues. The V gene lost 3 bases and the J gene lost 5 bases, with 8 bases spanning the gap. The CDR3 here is CSASSGHEQYF. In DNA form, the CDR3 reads TGCAGTGCTAGTTCTGGGCACGAGCAGTACTTC.

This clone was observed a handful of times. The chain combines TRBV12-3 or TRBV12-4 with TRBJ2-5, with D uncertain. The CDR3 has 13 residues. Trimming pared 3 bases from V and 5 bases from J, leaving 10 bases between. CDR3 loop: CASSFKADETQYF. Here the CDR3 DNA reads TGTGCCAGCAGTTTTAAAGCCGATGAGACCCAGTACTTC.

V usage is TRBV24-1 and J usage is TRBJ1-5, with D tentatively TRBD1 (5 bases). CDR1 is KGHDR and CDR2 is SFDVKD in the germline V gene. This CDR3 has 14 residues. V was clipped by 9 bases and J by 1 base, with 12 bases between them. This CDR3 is CATQAPGSNQPQHF. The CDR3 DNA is TGTGCCACCCAAGCCCCAGGGAGCAATCAGCCCCAGCATTTT.

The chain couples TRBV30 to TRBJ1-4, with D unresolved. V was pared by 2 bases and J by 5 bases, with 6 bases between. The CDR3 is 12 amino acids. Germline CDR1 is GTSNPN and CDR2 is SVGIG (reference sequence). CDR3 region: CAWSTANEKLFF. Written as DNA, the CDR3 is TGTGCCTGGAGTACAGCAAATGAAAAACTGTTTTTT. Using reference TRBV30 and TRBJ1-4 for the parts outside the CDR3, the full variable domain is SQTIHQWPATLVQPVGSPLSLECTVEGTSNPNLYWYRQAAGRGLQLLFYSVGIGQISSEVPQNLSASRPQDRQFILSSKKLLLSDSGFYLCAWSTANEKLFFGSGTQLSVL.

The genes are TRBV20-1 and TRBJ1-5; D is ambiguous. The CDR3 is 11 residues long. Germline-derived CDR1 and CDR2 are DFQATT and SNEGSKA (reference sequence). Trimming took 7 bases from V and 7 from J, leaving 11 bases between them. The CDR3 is CSVVRGQPQHF. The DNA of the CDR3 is TGCAGTGTAGTGAGAGGGCAGCCCCAGCATTTT.

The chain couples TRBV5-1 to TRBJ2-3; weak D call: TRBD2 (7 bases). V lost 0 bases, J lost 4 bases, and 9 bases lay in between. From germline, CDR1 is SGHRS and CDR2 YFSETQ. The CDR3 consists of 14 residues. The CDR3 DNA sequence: TGCGCCAGCAGCTTGGAGGGGGGGGCAGATACGCAGTATTTT. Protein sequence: CASSLEGGADTQYF.

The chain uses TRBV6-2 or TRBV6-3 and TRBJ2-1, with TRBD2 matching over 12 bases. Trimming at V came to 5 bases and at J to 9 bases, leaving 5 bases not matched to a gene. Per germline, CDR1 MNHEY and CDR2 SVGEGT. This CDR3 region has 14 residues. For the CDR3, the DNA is TGTGCCAGCAGTAACGGACTAGCGGGGATTGAGCAGTTCTTC. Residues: CASSNGLAGIEQFF.

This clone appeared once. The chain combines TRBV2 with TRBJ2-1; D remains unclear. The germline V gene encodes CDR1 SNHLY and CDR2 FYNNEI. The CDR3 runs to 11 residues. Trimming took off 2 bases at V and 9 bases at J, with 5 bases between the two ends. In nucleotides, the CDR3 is TGTGCCAGCAGTGAAAAAATTGAGCAGTTCTTC. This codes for CASSEKIEQFF.

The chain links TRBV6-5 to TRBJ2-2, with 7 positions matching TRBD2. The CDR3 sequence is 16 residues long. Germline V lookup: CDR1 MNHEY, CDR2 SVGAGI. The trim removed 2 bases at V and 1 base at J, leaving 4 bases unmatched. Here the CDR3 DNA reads TGTGCCAGCAGTTACCGGGCGGGAGTGAACACCGGGGAGCTGTTTTTT. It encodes CASSYRAGVNTGELFF.